Listed here are 17 T cell receptor beta chains from one sample, sequenced in a study of blood T cell repertoires in COVID-19. The assay was immunoSEQ multiplex PCR, and TCRdb's table has in-frame clones only and misses some. Of over 20,000 clones listed, 90% were seen once; the top ten hold 2.7%. The sample consisted of peripheral blood. These receptors originate from a man in his 70s with acute or convalescent COVID-19.

V is TRBV7-2 and J is TRBJ1-6; possible D gene TRBD1, 5 bases. Trimming removed 5 bases at V and 3 bases at J, with 14 bases between. Germline V gene sequence: CDR1 SGHTA, CDR2 FQGNSA. This CDR3 is 16 amino acids long. The CDR3 sequence: CASSRRDSLYNSPLHF. The CDR3 nucleotides are TGTGCCAGCAGCAGACGCGACAGCCTCTATAATTCACCCCTCCACTTT.

The chain links TRBV29-1 to TRBJ1-2; 7 positions match TRBD1. Germline V lookup: CDR1 SQVTM, CDR2 ANQGSEA. The V and J ends lost 7 bases and 6 bases, in that order; junction bases with no gene match: 8. The CDR3 runs to 12 residues. The CDR3 is CSARRDRDGYTF. The CDR3 DNA reads as TGCAGCGCACGCCGGGACAGAGATGGCTACACCTTC.

The chain recombines TRBV11-3 with TRBJ2-2, with 9 positions matching TRBD1. Per germline, CDR1 SGHNT and CDR2 YENEEA. V dropped 6 bases and J dropped 3; count of bases not matched to a gene: 2. This CDR3 region has 14 residues. The CDR3, as DNA: TGTGCCAGCAGACGACAGGGGGACACCGGGGAGCTGTTTTTT. Protein sequence: CASRRQGDTGELFF.

The chain recombines TRBV29-1 with TRBJ1-5, with 7 nucleotides matching TRBD1. This CDR3 has 12 residues. The V segment lost 4 bases and the J segment 7 bases; nucleotides outside the gene matches: 4. The germline V gene encodes CDR1 SQVTM and CDR2 ANQGSEA. This CDR3 is CSVGDRAQPQHF. DNA of the CDR3: TGCAGCGTTGGAGACAGGGCCCAGCCCCAGCATTTT.

The chain combines TRBV7-3 with TRBJ2-5; 7 bases line up with TRBD1. V lost 5 bases, J lost 9 bases, and 9 bases stayed unmatched. There are 13 residues in the CDR3. CDR1 is SGHTA, CDR2 FQGTGA, per germline. The CDR3 DNA reads TGTGCCAGCAGCGAGGACAGGCTAGGGGCCCAGTACTTC. It is translated as CASSEDRLGAQYF.

This chain uses TRBV5-1 with TRBJ2-7; maybe TRBD2 (6 bases). Per the germline V gene, CDR1 is SGHRS and CDR2 is YFSETQ. This CDR3 has 16 residues. V gave up 0 bases and J gave up 4 bases, with 17 bases separating them. The CDR3 region is CASSLALRAEGYEQYF. CDR3 coding DNA: TGCGCCAGCAGCTTGGCCTTAAGGGCGGAGGGGTACGAGCAGTACTTC.

This chain connects TRBV14 to TRBJ2-7; D possibly corresponds to TRBD1 (5 bases). This CDR3 is built from 13 residues. Germline lookup yields CDR1 SGHDN and CDR2 FVKESK. The V and J ends lost 1 base and 4 bases respectively, with 8 bases between them. In DNA, the CDR3 is TGTGCCAGCAGCCAAGTTCAGGGTTACGAGCAGTACTTC. Protein: CASSQVQGYEQYF.

The V and J genes are TRBV7-2 and TRBJ2-7; 7 bases are shared with TRBD2. Losses at the gene ends were 1 base for V and 4 bases for J; bases not matched to a gene: 7. CDR1 and CDR2 (germline): SGHTA, FQGNSA. The CDR3 length is 15 residues. CDR3 sequence: CASSLVGAGEYEQYF. CDR3 DNA: TGTGCCAGCAGCTTAGTGGGCGCGGGAGAATACGAGCAGTACTTC.

The V and J genes are TRBV19 and TRBJ1-2, with 10 bases identical to TRBD1. Germline-derived CDR1 and CDR2 are LNHDA and SQIVND (reference sequence). Trimming took 5 bases from V and 13 from J; bases not matched to a gene: 7. The CDR3 is 12 amino acids. The CDR3 spells CASSPRQGAATF. The CDR3 nucleotides are TGTGCCAGTAGTCCGAGACAGGGGGCGGCCACCTTC.

The CDR3 DNA sequence: TGCGCCAGCAGTCAATCGGGCGGGGTGGGGGATACGCAGTATTTT. Translation gives CASSQSGGVGDTQYF. The chain combines TRBV23-1 with TRBJ2-3; D is perhaps TRBD2 (6 bases). TRBV23-1 is annotated as an ORF whose role is uncertain. The CDR3 spans 15 residues. Trimming took 0 bases from V and 6 from J, leaving 13 bases between them.

V and J are TRBV11-2 and TRBJ2-1; D gene ambiguous. Germline lookup yields CDR1 SGHAT and CDR2 FQNNGV. This CDR3 spans 13 amino acids. The V end was cut by 1 base, the J end by 5 bases, with 6 bases between. CDR3 loop: CASSLVRHNEQFF. CDR3 nucleotide sequence: TGTGCCAGCAGCTTAGTCCGTCACAATGAGCAGTTCTTC.

This chain uses TRBV6-7 with TRBJ1-2, with 9 bases fitting TRBD1. TRBV6-7 is sorted into the ORF group, with uncertain function. With V trimmed by 6 bases and J by 6 bases, 5 bases remained unmatched. CDR3 size: 13 residues. The chain's CDR3 is CASSRRDRDGYTF. CDR3 bases: TGTGCCAGCAGCCGACGGGACAGGGATGGCTACACCTTC.

V and J are TRBV28 and TRBJ1-1; 7 positions match TRBD1. The germline gives CDR1 MDHEN, CDR2 SYDVKM. The CDR3 is 17 amino acids. V lost 6 bases and J lost 5; bases outside the gene matches: 18. The CDR3 spells CASRNPLLVQGWTEAFF. As DNA, the CDR3 is TGTGCCAGCAGGAATCCCCTTCTCGTACAGGGGTGGACTGAAGCTTTCTTT.

The rearrangement joins TRBV11-2 to TRBJ2-3, with D possibly TRBD1 on 6 matching bases. CDR1 and CDR2 (germline): SGHAT, FQNNGV. This CDR3 is 15 amino acids long. V was cut by 3 bases and J by 3 bases, with 13 bases left in between. CDR3 amino acids: CASSFSGGLTDTQYF. The CDR3 coding sequence is TGTGCCAGCAGCTTCAGTGGGGGCCTAACAGATACGCAGTATTTT.

V usage is TRBV7-6 and J usage is TRBJ2-7; possible D gene TRBD1, 6 bases. Germline assignment: CDR1 SGHVS and CDR2 FNYEAQ. The CDR3 spans 14 residues. Trimming removed 3 bases at V and 5 bases at J, with 14 bases between. CDR3 coding DNA: TGTGCCAGCAGCTTGGATTTGGACAGAGACGAGCAGTACTTC. It translates to CASSLDLDRDEQYF.

V is TRBV7-2 and J is TRBJ2-3; the D is unclear. This CDR3 comprises 12 residues. V lost 5 bases and J lost 0, with 3 bases in between. Germline CDR1 and CDR2: SGHTA and FQGNSA. The CDR3 DNA sequence: TGTGCCAGCAGCCTCAGCACAGATACGCAGTATTTT. It is translated as CASSLSTDTQYF.

V usage is TRBV18 and J usage is TRBJ1-1, with 9 positions matching TRBD1. Unmatched junction bases numbered 6, after V lost 6 bases and J lost 4 bases. Germline V gives CDR1 KGHSH, CDR2 LQKENI. The CDR3 length is 14 residues. This chain's CDR3 is CASSPGTGSTEAFF. CDR3 DNA: TGTGCCAGCTCGCCCGGGACAGGGAGCACTGAAGCTTTCTTT.